This T cell receptor beta chain was recorded in a study of blood T cell repertoires in COVID-19. Study-level information: The samples span acute and convalescent COVID-19 from the United States, Italy and Spain.

This clone came up once. Using immunoSEQ multiplex PCR, the repertoire was profiled, and TCRdb retains in-frame clones only, with some absent. Here the sample spans roughly 170,000 clones, around nine tenths being singletons. Trimming at V came to 7 bases and at J to 7 bases, leaving 19 bases not matched to a gene. Germline CDR1 SEHNR, CDR2 FQNEAQ (reference sequence). The CDR3 runs 17 residues. The chain combines TRBV7-9 with TRBJ1-2; 9 positions agree with TRBD1. This clonotype was sampled from a woman under 30 who had recovered from COVID-19. Sequencing was performed on peripheral blood. CDR3 in amino acids: CASTYTRGTGIRGGYTF. The CDR3 region has the DNA TGTGCCAGCACCTATACACGCGGGACAGGGATCCGCGGTGGCTACACCTTC.